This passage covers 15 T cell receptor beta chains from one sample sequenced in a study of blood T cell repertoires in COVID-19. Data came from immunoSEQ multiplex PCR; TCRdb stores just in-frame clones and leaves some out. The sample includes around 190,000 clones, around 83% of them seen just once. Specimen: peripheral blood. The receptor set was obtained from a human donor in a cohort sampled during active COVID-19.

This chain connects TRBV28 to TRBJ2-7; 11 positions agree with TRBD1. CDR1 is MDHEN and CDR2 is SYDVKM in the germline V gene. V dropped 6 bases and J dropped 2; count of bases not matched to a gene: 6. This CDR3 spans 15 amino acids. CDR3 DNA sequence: TGTGCCAGCAGCCGCCGGGACAGGGGGACCTACGAGCAGTACTTC. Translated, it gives CASSRRDRGTYEQYF.

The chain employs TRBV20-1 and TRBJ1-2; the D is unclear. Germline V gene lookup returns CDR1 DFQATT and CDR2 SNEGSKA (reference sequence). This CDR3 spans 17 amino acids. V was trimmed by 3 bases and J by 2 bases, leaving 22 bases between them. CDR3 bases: TGCAGTGCTAGTTTTCTCGGGAGGTCGGTGGACAACTATGGCTACACCTTC. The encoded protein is CSASFLGRSVDNYGYTF.

CDR3 nucleotide sequence: TGTGCCACCAGTGCTCAGGACTTCCTTCCCGGGGAGCTGTTTTTT. Translating gives CATSAQDFLPGELFF. The chain recombines TRBV24-1 with TRBJ2-2; D is perhaps TRBD2 (5 bases). The germline gives CDR1 KGHDR, CDR2 SFDVKD. The CDR3 runs 15 residues. Trimming stripped 5 bases from V and 6 bases from J, with 15 bases between.

The CDR3 loop is CASRFLRGDSLEQYF. The CDR3 bases are TGTGCCAGCAGGTTTTTAAGAGGGGACTCCCTAGAGCAGTACTTC. This chain connects TRBV2 to TRBJ2-7; maybe TRBD2 (6 bases). The length of the CDR3 is 15 residues. V was trimmed by 6 bases and J by 7 bases, leaving 22 bases between them. Germline assignment: CDR1 SNHLY and CDR2 FYNNEI.

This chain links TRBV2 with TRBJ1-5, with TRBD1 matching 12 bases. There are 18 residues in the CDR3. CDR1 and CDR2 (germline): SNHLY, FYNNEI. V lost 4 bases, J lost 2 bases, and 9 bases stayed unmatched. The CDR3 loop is CASSGPGQGALGNQPQHF. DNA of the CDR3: TGTGCCAGCAGTGGCCCGGGACAGGGGGCGCTTGGCAATCAGCCCCAGCATTTT.

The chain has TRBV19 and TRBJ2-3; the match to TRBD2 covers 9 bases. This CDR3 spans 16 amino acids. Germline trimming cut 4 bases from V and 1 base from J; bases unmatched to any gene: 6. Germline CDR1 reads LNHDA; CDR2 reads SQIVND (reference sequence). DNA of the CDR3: TGTGCCAGTAGTAGGCGCCGGACTAGCGGCACAGATACGCAGTATTTT. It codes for CASSRRRTSGTDTQYF.

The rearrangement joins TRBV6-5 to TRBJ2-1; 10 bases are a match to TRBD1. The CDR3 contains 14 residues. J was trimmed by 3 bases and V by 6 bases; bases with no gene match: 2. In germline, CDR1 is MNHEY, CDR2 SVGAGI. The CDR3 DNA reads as TGTGCCAGCAGAAGGGACAGGGGCTACAATGAGCAGTTCTTC. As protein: CASRRDRGYNEQFF.

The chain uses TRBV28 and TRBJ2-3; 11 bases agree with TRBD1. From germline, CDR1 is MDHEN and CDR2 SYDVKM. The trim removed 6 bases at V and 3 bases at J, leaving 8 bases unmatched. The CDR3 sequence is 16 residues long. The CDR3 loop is CASSSPRDRGTDTQYF. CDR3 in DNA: TGTGCCAGCAGCTCTCCCCGGGACAGGGGGACAGATACGCAGTATTTT.

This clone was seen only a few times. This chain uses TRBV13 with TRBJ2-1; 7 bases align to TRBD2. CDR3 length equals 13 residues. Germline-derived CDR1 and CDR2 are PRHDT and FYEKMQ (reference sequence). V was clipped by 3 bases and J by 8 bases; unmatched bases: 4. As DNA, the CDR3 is TGTGCCAGCAGCTTGGTGGCGGGGGATGAGCAGTTCTTC. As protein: CASSLVAGDEQFF.

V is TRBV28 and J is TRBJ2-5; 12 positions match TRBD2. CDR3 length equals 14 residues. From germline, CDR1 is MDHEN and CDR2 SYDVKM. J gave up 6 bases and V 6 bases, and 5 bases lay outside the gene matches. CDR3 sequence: CASSRLAGEKTQYF. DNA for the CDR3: TGTGCCAGCAGCCGACTAGCGGGAGAAAAGACCCAGTACTTC.

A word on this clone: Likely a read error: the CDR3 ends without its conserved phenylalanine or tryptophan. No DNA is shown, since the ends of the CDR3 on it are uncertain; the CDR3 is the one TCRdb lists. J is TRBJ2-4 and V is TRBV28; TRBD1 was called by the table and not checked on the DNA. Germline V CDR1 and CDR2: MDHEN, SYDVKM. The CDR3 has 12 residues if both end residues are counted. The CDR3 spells CASSRGQGPYLV.

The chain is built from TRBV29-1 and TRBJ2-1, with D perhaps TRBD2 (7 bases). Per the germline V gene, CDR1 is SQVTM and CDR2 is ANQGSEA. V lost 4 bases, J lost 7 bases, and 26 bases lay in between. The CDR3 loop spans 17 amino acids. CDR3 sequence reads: CSVAGALWEGRGNEQFF. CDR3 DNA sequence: TGCAGCGTTGCGGGGGCCCTGTGGGAGGGGAGGGGAAATGAGCAGTTCTTC.

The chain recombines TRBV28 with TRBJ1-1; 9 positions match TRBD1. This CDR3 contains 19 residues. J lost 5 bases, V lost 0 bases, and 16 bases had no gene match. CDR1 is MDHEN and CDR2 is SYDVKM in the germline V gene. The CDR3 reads CASSLWWDRVDSRGTEAFF. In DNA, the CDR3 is TGTGCCAGCAGTTTATGGTGGGACAGGGTGGATTCTCGGGGAACTGAAGCTTTCTTT. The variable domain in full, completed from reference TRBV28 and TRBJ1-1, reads DVKVTQSSRYLVKRTGEKVFLECVQDMDHENMFWYRQDPGLGLRLIYFSYDVKMKEKGDIPEGYSVSREKKERFSLILESASTNQTSMYLCASSLWWDRVDSRGTEAFFGQGTRLTVV.

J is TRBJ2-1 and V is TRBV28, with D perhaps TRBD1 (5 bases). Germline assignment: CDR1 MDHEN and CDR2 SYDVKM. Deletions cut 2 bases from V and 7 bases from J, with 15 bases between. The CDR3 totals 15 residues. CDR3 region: CASSLQQVKGNEQFF. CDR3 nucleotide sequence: TGTGCCAGCAGTTTACAACAGGTCAAGGGGAATGAGCAGTTCTTC.

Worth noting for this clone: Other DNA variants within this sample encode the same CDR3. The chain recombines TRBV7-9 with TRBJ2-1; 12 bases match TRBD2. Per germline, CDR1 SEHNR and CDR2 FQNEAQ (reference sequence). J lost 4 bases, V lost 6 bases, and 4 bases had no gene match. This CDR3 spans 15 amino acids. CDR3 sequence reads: CASSLLAGGYNEQFF. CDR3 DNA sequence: TGTGCCAGCAGTCTACTAGCGGGAGGATACAATGAGCAGTTCTTC.